These 6 T cell receptor beta chains share one sample of origin, sequenced in a study of blood T cells in healthy people across ages. The use of a sample-barcoded 5' primer and a J-beta primer mix characterized a second PCR of roughly 7 to 12 cycles. TCRdb fed the 5' RACE reads into MiXCR, producing one record per CDR3 protein. The repertoire holds 950,000 to 1,200,000 distinct CDR3 sequences, with under 40% as singletons. Source material: blood. The receptor set was obtained from a man between 18 and 29 years old in good health.

This clonotype was counted a few times. The chain links TRBV20-1 to TRBJ1-2, with D perhaps matching TRBD1 (6 bases). In germline, CDR1 is DFQATT, CDR2 SNEGSKA (reference sequence). Trimming removed 0 bases at V and 0 bases at J, with 17 bases between. This CDR3 contains 17 residues. CDR3 sequence reads: CSARDLKGTYSNYGYTF. In nucleotides, the CDR3 is TGCAGTGCTAGAGATCTTAAGGGGACATATTCTAACTATGGCTACACCTTC.

This chain connects TRBV4-2 to TRBJ2-1, with a possible D match to TRBD1 (6 bases). Trimming removed 4 bases at V and 6 bases at J, with 13 bases between. The CDR3 covers 14 residues. Germline V gene data show CDR1 as LGHNA and CDR2 as YNFKEQ. The CDR3 reads CASSLTGIGNEQFF. The DNA of the CDR3 is TGTGCCAGCAGCCTTACAGGGATCGGCAATGAGCAGTTCTTC.

At least ten counts were recorded for this clonotype. V usage is TRBV12-3 or TRBV12-4 and J usage is TRBJ1-2; no reliable D call. The CDR3 is 14 residues long. V was shortened by 7 bases and J by 3 bases, with 15 bases between the two germline ends. In DNA form, the CDR3 reads TGTGCCAGCACCCCCGAGGGCACATACTATGGCTACACCTTC. It encodes CASTPEGTYYGYTF.

V is TRBV25-1 and J is TRBJ1-5; D uncertain. Trimming left V 4 bases short and J 3 bases short, with 13 bases between. This CDR3 region has 15 residues. Germline V gene data show CDR1 as MGHDK and CDR2 as SYGVNS. DNA of the CDR3: TGTGCCAGCAGTGGTTTGGGCAGCCTCAATCAGCCCCAGCATTTT. Translation: CASSGLGSLNQPQHF. The full variable domain, its missing parts supplied by reference TRBV25-1 and TRBJ1-5, is EADIYQTPRYLVIGTGKKITLECSQTMGHDKMYWYQQDPGMELHLIHYSYGVNSTEKGDLSSESTVSRIRTEHFPLTLESARPSHTSQYLCASSGLGSLNQPQHFGDGTRLSIL.

The chain is built from TRBV25-1 and TRBJ2-1, with TRBD1 matching over 10 bases. Looked up from germline, CDR1 is MGHDK and CDR2 is SYGVNS. This CDR3 comprises 15 residues. J gave up 6 bases and V 5 bases, and 7 bases lay outside the gene matches. CDR3 region: CASSKDRGRVNEQFF. The CDR3 DNA reads as TGTGCCAGCAGTAAAGACAGGGGGCGGGTCAATGAGCAGTTCTTC.

The chain joins TRBV2 to TRBJ1-4, with D possibly matching TRBD1 (5 bases). In germline, CDR1 is SNHLY, CDR2 FYNNEI. The CDR3 is 14 residues long. V gave up 6 bases and J gave up 3 bases, with 11 bases separating them. CDR3 nucleotides: TGTGCCAGCAGAGAGACAGCTTCTAATGAAAAACTGTTTTTT. This encodes CASRETASNEKLFF.